Each of the 5 T cell receptor beta chains below was sequenced from the same sample in a study of T cell responses to AZD1222 COVID-19 vaccine. The assay was immunoSEQ multiplex PCR, and TCRdb's table has in-frame clones only and misses some. In the table there are over 110,000 clones, roughly 90% of which are singletons. The material sequenced was peripheral blood, taken 28 days after the second AZD1222 dose. These receptors all come from an adult who received the AZD1222 COVID-19 vaccine.

The chain employs TRBV28 and TRBJ1-5; 8 nucleotides align to TRBD1. The germline CDR1 and CDR2 sequences are MDHEN and SYDVKM. The CDR3 runs to 14 residues. Unmatched junction bases numbered 5, after V lost 5 bases and J lost 5 bases. This CDR3 reads CASSRQGKHQPQHF. As DNA, the CDR3 is TGTGCCAGCAGTCGACAGGGGAAGCATCAGCCCCAGCATTTT. The whole variable domain, remainder taken from reference TRBV28 and TRBJ1-5, is DVKVTQSSRYLVKRTGEKVFLECVQDMDHENMFWYRQDPGLGLRLIYFSYDVKMKEKGDIPEGYSVSREKKERFSLILESASTNQTSMYLCASSRQGKHQPQHFGDGTRLSIL.

The chain recombines TRBV5-1 with TRBJ1-1; no clear D gene. V was pared by 4 bases and J by 1 base, with 11 bases between. The CDR3 sequence is 14 residues long. From germline, CDR1 is SGHRS and CDR2 YFSETQ. CDR3: CASSLLPGNTEAFF. The CDR3 DNA reads TGCGCCAGCAGCCTATTGCCAGGGAACACTGAAGCTTTCTTT. Using reference TRBV5-1 and TRBJ1-1 for the parts outside the CDR3, the full variable domain is KAGVTQTPRYLIKTRGQQVTLSCSPISGHRSVSWYQQTPGQGLQFLFEYFSETQRNKGNFPGRFSGRQFSNSRSEMNVSTLELGDSALYLCASSLLPGNTEAFFGQGTRLTVV.

Here the CDR3 reads CASSETLHHEQYV. The CDR3 nucleotides read TGTGCCAGCAGCGAAACGTTACACCACGAGCAGTACGTC. The V call is TRBV7-2, the J call TRBJ2-7; the D is unclear. This CDR3 region has 13 residues. In germline, CDR1 is SGHTA, CDR2 FQGNSA. V was cut by 5 bases and J by 5 bases, with 13 bases left in between.

This clone was seen a few times. The chain has TRBV27 and TRBJ1-4; D might be TRBD1 (5 bases). V lost 5 bases, J lost 8 bases, and 24 bases lay in between. The CDR3 covers 17 residues. CDR1 is MNHEY, CDR2 SMNVEV, per germline (reference sequence). CDR3 amino acids: CASSPTPGRLAGEKLFF. CDR3 in DNA: TGTGCCAGCAGTCCCACTCCTGGCCGTCTAGCAGGGGAAAAACTGTTTTTT.

The CDR3 DNA follows: TGTGCCAGCAGCGCACTTAAAGCCGGTGGGGCCCAGTACTTC. This sequence encodes CASSALKAGGAQYF. This chain connects TRBV7-2 to TRBJ2-5; D gene unclear. The CDR3 extends over 14 amino acids. V shed 5 bases and J shed 9 bases, with 19 bases lying between them. In germline, CDR1 is SGHTA, CDR2 FQGNSA.